The T cell receptor (beta chain) under discussion was sequenced for a study of OX40 agonist ivuxolimab in advanced cancers. Study-wide background: Ivuxolimab is an agonistic anti-OX40 (CD134) antibody, and patients were treated with it. The study's findings and limits: At 0.1 to 3.0 mg/kg, CD4+ and CD8+ blood T cells expanded clonally by week 6. Nonresponders included some who also had low normalized T-cell clonal expansion.

V was trimmed by 6 bases and J by 5 bases, leaving 17 bases between them. This CDR3 is 15 amino acids long. Germline loops: CDR1 MNHNY, CDR2 SVGAGI (reference sequence). Details on this clone: No antigen is known for it.

Patients who had autoimmune disease history or got systemic immunosuppression were left out. Profiled with immunoSEQ multiplex PCR; TCRdb holds only in-frame clones, not every one. The sample has 42,000 or so clones, around 87% seen once. This sample comprised CD4+ or CD8+ T cells sorted from blood, obtained in a trial of the OX40 agonist ivuxolimab. This sequence originates from an adult with an advanced solid tumor such as melanoma, head and neck, liver or kidney cancer. The chain employs TRBV6-6 and TRBJ1-5; TRBD1 might be the D (6 bases). The chain's CDR3 is CASSPEGQRYQPQHF. CDR3 in DNA: TGTGCCAGCAGCCCCGAAGGACAGCGATATCAGCCCCAGCATTTT.